The subject of this entry is one T cell receptor beta chain. Data came from immunoSEQ multiplex PCR; TCRdb stores just in-frame clones and leaves some out. The sample consists of 100,000 or so clones, around 89% of them appearing once. This sample was taken from a study of T cell responses to AZD1222 COVID-19 vaccine. CDR3 size: 13 residues. V was pared by 2 bases and J by 1 base, with 5 bases between. CDR1 and CDR2 from the germline V gene are LGHNA and YSLEER. Sequenced material: peripheral blood, taken on day 0 of AZD1222 vaccination. This clonotype originated in an adult in good health. This rearrangement joins TRBV4-3 to TRBJ1-1; no reliable D call. Here the CDR3 reads CASSQLGNTEAFF. The CDR3 DNA is TGCGCCAGCAGCCAACTAGGGAACACTGAAGCTTTCTTT.